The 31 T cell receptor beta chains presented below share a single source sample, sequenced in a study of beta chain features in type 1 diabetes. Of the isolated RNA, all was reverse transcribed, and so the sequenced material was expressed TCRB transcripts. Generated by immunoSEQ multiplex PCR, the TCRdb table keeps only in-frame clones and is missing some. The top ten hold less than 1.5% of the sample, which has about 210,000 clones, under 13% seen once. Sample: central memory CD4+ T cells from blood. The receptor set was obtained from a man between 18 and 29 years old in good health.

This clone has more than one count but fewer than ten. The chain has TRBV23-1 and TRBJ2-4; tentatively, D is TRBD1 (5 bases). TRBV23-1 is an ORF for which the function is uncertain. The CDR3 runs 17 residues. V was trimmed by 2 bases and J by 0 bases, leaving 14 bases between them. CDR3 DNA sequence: TGCGCCAGCAGTCAAAAGGGGATTCCTATAGCCAAAAACATTCAGTACTTC. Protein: CASSQKGIPIAKNIQYF.

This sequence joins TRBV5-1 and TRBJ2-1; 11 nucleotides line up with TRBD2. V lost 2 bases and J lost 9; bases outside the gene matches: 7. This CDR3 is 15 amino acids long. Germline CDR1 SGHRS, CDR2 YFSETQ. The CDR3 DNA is TGCGCCAGCAGCTTTCTAGCGGGAGGATGGAGTGAGCAGTTCTTC. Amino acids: CASSFLAGGWSEQFF.

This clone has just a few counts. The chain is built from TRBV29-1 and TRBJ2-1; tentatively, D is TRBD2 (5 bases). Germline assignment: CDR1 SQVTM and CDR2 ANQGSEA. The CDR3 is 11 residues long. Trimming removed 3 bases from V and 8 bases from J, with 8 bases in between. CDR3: CSVETNDEQFF. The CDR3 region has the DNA TGCAGCGTTGAGACTAACGATGAGCAGTTCTTC.

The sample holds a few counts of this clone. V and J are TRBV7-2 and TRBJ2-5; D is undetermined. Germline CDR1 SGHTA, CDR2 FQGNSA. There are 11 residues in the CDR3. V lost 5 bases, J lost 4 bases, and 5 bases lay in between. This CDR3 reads CASSKRETQYF. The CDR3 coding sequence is TGTGCCAGCAGCAAAAGAGAGACCCAGTACTTC.

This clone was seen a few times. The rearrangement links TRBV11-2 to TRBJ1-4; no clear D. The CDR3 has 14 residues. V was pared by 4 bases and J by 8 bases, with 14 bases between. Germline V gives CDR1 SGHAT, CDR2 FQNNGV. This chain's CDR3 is CASSSRIFNEKLFF. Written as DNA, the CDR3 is TGTGCCAGCAGCTCACGAATCTTCAACGAAAAACTGTTTTTT.

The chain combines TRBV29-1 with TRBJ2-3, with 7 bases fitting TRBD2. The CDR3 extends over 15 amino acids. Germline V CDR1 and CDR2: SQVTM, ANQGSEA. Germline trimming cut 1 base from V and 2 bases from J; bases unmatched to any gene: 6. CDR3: CSVEGGGSITDTQYF. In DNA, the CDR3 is TGCAGCGTTGAAGGGGGCGGGAGCATCACAGATACGCAGTATTTT.

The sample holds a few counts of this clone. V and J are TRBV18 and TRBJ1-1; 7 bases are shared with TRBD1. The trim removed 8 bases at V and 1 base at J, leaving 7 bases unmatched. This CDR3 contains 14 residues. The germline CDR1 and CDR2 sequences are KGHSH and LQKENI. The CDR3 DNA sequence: TGTGCCAGCCGCGCTGGACAGGCGAACACTGAAGCTTTCTTT. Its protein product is CASRAGQANTEAFF. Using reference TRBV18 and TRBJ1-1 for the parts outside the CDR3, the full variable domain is NAGVMQNPRHLVRRRGQEARLRCSPMKGHSHVYWYRQLPEEGLKFMVYLQKENIIDESGMPKERFSAEFPKEGPSILRIQQVVRGDSAAYFCASRAGQANTEAFFGQGTRLTVV.

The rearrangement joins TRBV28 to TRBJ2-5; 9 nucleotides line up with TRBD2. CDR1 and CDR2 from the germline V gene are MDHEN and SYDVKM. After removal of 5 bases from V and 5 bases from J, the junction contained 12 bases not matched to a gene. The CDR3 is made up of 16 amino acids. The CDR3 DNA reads TGTGCCAGCAGTCCCCGAGGAGCGGGAGGACTGGAGACCCAGTACTTC. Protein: CASSPRGAGGLETQYF. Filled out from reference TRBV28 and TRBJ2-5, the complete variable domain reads DVKVTQSSRYLVKRTGEKVFLECVQDMDHENMFWYRQDPGLGLRLIYFSYDVKMKEKGDIPEGYSVSREKKERFSLILESASTNQTSMYLCASSPRGAGGLETQYFGPGTRLLVL.

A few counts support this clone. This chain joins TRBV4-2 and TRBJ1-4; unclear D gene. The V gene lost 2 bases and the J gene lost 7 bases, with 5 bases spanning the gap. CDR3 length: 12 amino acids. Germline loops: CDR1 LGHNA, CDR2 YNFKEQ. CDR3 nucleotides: TGTGCCAGCAGCCAAAGTTCTGAAAAACTGTTTTTT. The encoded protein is CASSQSSEKLFF.

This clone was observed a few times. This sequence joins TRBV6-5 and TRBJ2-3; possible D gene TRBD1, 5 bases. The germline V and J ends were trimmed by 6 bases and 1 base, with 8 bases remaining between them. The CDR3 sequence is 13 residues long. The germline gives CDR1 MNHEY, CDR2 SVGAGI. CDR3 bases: TGTGCCAGCAGGCCGACAGGCACAGATACGCAGTATTTT. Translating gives CASRPTGTDTQYF.

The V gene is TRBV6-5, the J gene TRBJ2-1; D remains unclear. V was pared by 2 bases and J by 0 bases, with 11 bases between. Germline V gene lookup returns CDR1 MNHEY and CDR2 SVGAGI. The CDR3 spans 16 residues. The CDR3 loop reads CASSYKRRSSYNEQFF. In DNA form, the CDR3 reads TGTGCCAGCAGTTACAAGCGACGGAGCTCCTACAATGAGCAGTTCTTC.

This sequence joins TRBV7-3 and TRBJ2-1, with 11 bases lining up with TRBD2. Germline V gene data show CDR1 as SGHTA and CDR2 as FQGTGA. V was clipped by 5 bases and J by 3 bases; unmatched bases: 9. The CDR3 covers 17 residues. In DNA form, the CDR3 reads TGTGCCAGCAGCCCGTGGGTTACTAGCGGGAGCTACAATGAGCAGTTCTTC. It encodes CASSPWVTSGSYNEQFF.

CDR3 DNA sequence: TGTGCCAGCACTAGGACTAGCGGTTACACAGATACGCAGTATTTT. This sequence encodes CASTRTSGYTDTQYF. The rearrangement joins TRBV6-1 to TRBJ2-3; 10 bases agree with TRBD2. Trimming took 7 bases from V and 2 from J; bases not matched to a gene: 6. Germline V gene sequence: CDR1 MNHNS, CDR2 SASEGT. The length of the CDR3 is 15 residues.

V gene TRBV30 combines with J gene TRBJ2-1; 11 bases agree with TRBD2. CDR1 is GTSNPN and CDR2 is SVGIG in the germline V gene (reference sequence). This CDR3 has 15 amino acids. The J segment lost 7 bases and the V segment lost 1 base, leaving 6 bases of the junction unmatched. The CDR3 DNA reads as TGTGCCTGGAGTGCTAGCGGGAGGCCAGGGAATGAGCAGTTCTTC. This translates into CAWSASGRPGNEQFF.

The CDR3 nucleotides are TGTGCCAGCAGCCAACAGCCCCACTCTGGAAACACCATATATTTT. This codes for CASSQQPHSGNTIYF. The gene calls are TRBV28 and TRBJ1-3; D not resolved. The CDR3 is 15 residues long. The V and J ends lost 6 bases and 0 bases respectively, with 12 bases between them. Germline CDR1 is MDHEN and CDR2 is SYDVKM.

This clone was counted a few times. CDR3 protein: CSVEDRSGSSDTQYF. DNA of the CDR3: TGCAGCGTTGAAGATCGAAGCGGGAGCTCAGATACGCAGTATTTT. V and J are TRBV29-1 and TRBJ2-3; the match to TRBD2 covers 8 bases. The CDR3 covers 15 residues. CDR1 is SQVTM and CDR2 is ANQGSEA in the germline V gene. J was trimmed by 4 bases and V by 0 bases; bases with no gene match: 6.

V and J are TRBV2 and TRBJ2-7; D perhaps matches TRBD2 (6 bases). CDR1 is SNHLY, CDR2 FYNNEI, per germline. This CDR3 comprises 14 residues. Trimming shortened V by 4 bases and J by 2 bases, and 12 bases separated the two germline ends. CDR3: CASSGLRGTYEQYF. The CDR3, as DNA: TGTGCCAGCAGTGGATTGCGGGGCACCTACGAGCAGTACTTC.

CDR3 in amino acids: CAGDSGNSFDTGELFF. The CDR3 bases are TGTGCCGGGGATAGCGGGAATAGCTTCGACACCGGGGAGCTGTTTTTT. This chain links TRBV30 with TRBJ1-1, with 8 nucleotides matching TRBD2. The end of the DNA is better explained by TRBJ2-2, so the J call may be wrong. CDR3 size: 16 residues. The germline V gene encodes CDR1 GTSNPN and CDR2 SVGIG (reference sequence).

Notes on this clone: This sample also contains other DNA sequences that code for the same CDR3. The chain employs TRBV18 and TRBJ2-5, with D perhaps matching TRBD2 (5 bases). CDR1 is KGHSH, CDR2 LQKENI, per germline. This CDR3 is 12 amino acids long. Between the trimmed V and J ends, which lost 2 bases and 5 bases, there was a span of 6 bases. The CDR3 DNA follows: TGTGCCAGCTCACCAGGGAGTGAGACCCAGTACTTC. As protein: CASSPGSETQYF.

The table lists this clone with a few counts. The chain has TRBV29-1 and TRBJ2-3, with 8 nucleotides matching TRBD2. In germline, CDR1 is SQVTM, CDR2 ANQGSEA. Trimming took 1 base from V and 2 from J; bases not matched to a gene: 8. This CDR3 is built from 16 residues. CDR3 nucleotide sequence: TGCAGCGTTGAAGGGGGAGCGGGAGCCCCCACAGATACGCAGTATTTT. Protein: CSVEGGAGAPTDTQYF.

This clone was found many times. CDR3 amino acids: CASSQVSGDTKNIQYF. CDR3 in DNA: TGTGCCAGCAGCCAGGTCTCGGGGGACACTAAAAACATTCAGTACTTC. The gene calls are TRBV4-2 and TRBJ2-4; the D gene could be TRBD1 or TRBD2 (6 bases each). Germline CDR1 LGHNA, CDR2 YNFKEQ. This CDR3 has 16 amino acids. Trimming left V 3 bases short and J 4 bases short, with 16 bases between.

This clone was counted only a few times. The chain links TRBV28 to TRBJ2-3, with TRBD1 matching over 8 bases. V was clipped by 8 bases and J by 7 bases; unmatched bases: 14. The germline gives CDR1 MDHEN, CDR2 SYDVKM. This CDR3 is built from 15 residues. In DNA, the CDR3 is TGTGCCAGCGAAACAGCCCCACAGGGGGTAAATACGCAGTATTTT. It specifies CASETAPQGVNTQYF.

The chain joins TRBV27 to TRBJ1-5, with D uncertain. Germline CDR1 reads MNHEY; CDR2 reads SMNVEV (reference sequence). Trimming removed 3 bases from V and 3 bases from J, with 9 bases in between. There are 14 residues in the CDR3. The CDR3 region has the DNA TGTGCCAGCAGTTTTTGGGGAATCAATCAGCCCCAGCATTTT. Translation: CASSFWGINQPQHF.

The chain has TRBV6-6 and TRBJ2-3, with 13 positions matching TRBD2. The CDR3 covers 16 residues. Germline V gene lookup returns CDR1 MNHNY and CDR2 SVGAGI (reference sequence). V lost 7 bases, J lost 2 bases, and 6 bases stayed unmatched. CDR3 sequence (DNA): TGTGCCAGCAACCAACTAGCGGGAGGGGTCACAGATACGCAGTATTTT. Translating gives CASNQLAGGVTDTQYF.

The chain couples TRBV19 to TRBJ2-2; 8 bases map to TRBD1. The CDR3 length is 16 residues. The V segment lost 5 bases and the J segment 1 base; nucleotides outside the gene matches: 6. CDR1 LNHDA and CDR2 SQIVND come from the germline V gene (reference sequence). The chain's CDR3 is CASSPAGTGNTGELFF. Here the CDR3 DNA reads TGTGCCAGTAGTCCCGCCGGGACAGGGAACACCGGGGAGCTGTTTTTT.

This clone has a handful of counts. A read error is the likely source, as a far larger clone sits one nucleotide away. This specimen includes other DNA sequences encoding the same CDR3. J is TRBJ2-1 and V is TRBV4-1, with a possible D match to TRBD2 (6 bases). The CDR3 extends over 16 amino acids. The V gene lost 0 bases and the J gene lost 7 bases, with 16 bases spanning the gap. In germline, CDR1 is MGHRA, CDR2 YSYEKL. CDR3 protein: CASSQDIASEKNEQFF. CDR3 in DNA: TGCGCCAGCAGCCAAGATATCGCTAGCGAGAAGAATGAGCAGTTCTTC.

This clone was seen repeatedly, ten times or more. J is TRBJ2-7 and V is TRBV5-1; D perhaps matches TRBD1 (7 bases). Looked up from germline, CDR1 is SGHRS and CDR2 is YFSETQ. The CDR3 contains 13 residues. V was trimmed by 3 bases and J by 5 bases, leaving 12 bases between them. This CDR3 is CASSSVRGDEQYF. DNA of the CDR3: TGCGCCAGCAGCTCGGTCAGGGGGGACGAGCAGTACTTC.

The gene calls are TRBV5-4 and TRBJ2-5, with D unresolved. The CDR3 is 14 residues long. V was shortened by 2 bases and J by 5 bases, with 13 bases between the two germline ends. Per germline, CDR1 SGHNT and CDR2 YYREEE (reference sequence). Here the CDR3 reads CASSFWASRETQYF. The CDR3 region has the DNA TGTGCCAGCAGCTTCTGGGCCTCTCGCGAGACCCAGTACTTC.

The CDR3 protein is CASSAQGSPEAFF. DNA for the CDR3: TGTGCCAGCAGTGCTCAGGGCTCCCCTGAAGCTTTCTTT. The rearrangement links TRBV25-1 to TRBJ1-1, with a tentative D call TRBD1 (5 bases). This CDR3 spans 13 amino acids. V lost 4 bases and J 6 bases, leaving 12 bases between the germline ends. From germline, CDR1 is MGHDK and CDR2 SYGVNS.

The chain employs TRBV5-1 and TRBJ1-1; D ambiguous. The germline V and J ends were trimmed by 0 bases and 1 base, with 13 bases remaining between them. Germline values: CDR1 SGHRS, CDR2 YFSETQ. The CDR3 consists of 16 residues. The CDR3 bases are TGCGCCAGCAGCTTGGGCCAGCTTCTGGGGAACACTGAAGCTTTCTTT. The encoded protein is CASSLGQLLGNTEAFF.

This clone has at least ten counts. The CDR3 DNA is TGTGCCAGCTCCCCGCTAGCGGGATCCCACGAGCAGTACTTC. This encodes CASSPLAGSHEQYF. The chain uses TRBV18 and TRBJ2-7; the match to TRBD2 covers 9 bases. Germline assignment: CDR1 KGHSH and CDR2 LQKENI. The CDR3 totals 14 residues. V lost 6 bases to trimming and J lost 5 bases; unmatched junction nucleotides: 8.